This TCR beta chain came from a study of shared clonotypes between healthy human individuals. 250 to 300 ng DNA, 30,000 or so T cell genomes, went into unsorted PBMC replicate PCRs. The sequenced material, unsorted PBMC DNA, was run on ten immunoSEQ deep assay plates. This table comes from immunoSEQ multiplex PCR, and its TCRdb copy is limited to in-frame clones, with some not included. The sample lists hundreds of thousands of clones; roughly 80% were seen once. Healthy and HIV-negative, the adult donors had no recent acute infections or vaccinations. Germline lookup yields CDR1 KGHSH and CDR2 LQKENI. There are 14 residues in the CDR3. V lost 7 bases, J lost 0 bases, and 10 bases lay in between.

The sample comprised PBMCs. This receptor was identified in a woman aged 40 to 50 in good health. Some clones in this sample may be carry-over from other donors' samples. The chain couples TRBV18 to TRBJ1-5; D not resolved. CDR3 coding DNA: TGTGCCAGCTGGGGAGGGAATAGCAATCAGCCCCAGCATTTT. Translating gives CASWGGNSNQPQHF.